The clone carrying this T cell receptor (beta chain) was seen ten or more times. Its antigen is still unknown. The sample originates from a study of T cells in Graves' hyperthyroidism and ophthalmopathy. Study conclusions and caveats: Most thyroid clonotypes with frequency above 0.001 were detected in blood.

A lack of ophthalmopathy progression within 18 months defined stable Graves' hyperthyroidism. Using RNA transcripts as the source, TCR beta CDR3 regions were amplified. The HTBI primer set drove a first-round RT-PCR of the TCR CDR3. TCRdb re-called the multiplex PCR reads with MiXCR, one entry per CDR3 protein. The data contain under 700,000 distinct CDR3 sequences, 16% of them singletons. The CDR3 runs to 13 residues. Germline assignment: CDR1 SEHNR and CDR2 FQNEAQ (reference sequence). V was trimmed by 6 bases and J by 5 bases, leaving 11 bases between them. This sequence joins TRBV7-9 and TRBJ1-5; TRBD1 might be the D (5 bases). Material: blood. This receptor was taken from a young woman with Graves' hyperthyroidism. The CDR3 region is CASSPIGDQPQHF. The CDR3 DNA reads TGTGCCAGCAGTCCAATAGGGGATCAGCCCCAGCATTTT.